This record covers a single T cell receptor beta chain. The target antigen is unknown. The data stem from a study of identifying expanded T cells in peripheral blood. Study-wide findings and caveats: Over approximately two and four weeks, about 15 and 19 clones changed, versus around 1.2 between replicates. Across healthy donors, higher total template counts meant significantly greater approximately two-week count variance.

During the collection period, no donor immune events like infections were recorded. Method: immunoSEQ multiplex PCR; TCRdb's copy keeps in-frame clones and lacks some. The sample lists under 150,000 clones; 65% to 90% were seen once. CDR3 length: 14 amino acids. Germline V gene data show CDR1 as SGHRS and CDR2 as YFSETQ. The ends were cut back, 4 bases at V and 1 base at J, with 12 bases in the middle. This chain joins TRBV5-1 and TRBJ2-7; D is ambiguous. Sequencing input: blood. This clonotype originated in a person between 18 and 75 years old in good health. The CDR3 reads CASSPSSPSYEQYF. As DNA, the CDR3 is TGCGCCAGCAGCCCTTCGTCCCCTTCCTACGAGCAGTACTTC.